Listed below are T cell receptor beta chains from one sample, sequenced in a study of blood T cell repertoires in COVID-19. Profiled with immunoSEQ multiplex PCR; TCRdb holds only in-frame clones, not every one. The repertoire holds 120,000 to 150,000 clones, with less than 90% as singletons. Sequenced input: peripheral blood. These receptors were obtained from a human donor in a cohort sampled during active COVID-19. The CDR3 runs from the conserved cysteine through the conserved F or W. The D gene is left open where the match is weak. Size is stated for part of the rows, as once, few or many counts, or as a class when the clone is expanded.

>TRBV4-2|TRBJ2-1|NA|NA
TGTGCCAGCAGCCAAGAGCAGGGGTTCGCGGACGAGCAGTTCTTC
CASSQEQGFADEQFF
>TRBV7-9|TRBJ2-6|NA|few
TGTGCCAGCAGCTTAGGGGCGGGGCTTGGGGCCAACGTCCTGACTTTC
CASSLGAGLGANVLTF
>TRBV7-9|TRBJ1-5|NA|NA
TGTGCCAGCCGCGGGGGTAAGGGCAATCAGCCCCAGCATTTT
CASRGGKGNQPQHF
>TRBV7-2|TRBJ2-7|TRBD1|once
TGTGCCAGCAGCTTAGGCCCAGGGGGCGGGTACGAGCAGTACTTC
CASSLGPGGGYEQYF
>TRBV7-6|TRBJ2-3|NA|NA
TGTGCCAGCAGCTCGCCGGGAGCTTCCCAGTATTTT
CASSSPGASQYF
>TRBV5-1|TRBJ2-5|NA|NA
TGCGCCAGCAGCTTGGGGGGAGACCAAGAGACCCAGTACTTC
CASSLGGDQETQYF
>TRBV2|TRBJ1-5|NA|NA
TGTGCCAGCAGTGGGACAGCAAATCAGCCCCAGCATTTT
CASSGTANQPQHF
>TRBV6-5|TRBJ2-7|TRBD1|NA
TGTGCCAGCAGTTCGGGACAGGGGGTTACCTACGAGCAGTACTTC
CASSSGQGVTYEQYF
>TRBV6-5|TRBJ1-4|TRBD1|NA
TGTGCCAGCAGACGGACAGGGAGAGAAAAACTGTTTTTT
CASRRTGREKLFF
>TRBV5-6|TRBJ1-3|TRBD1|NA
TGTGCCAGCAGCCGCGACAGGGTCTCTGGAAACACCATATATTTT
CASSRDRVSGNTIYF
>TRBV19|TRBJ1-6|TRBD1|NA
TGTGCCAGTAGTATGACAGGGGGATCACCCCTCCACTTT
CASSMTGGSPLHF
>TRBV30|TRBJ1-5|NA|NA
TGTGCCTGGAGCAGGGCTCATCAGCCCCAGCATTTT
CAWSRAHQPQHF
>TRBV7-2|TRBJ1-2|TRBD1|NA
TGTGCCAGCAGCCGCCAAACGGAGGCAGGGGGAGATGGCTACACCTTC
CASSRQTEAGGDGYTF
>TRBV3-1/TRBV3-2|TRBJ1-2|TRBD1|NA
TGTGCCAGCAGACCCACTCGGACAGGGCGGTATGGCTACACCTTC
CASRPTRTGRYGYTF
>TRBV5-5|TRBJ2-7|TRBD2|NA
TGTGCCAGCAGCCAACTCGGGACTAGCAGTTTAAATGAGCAGTACTTC
CASSQLGTSSLNEQYF
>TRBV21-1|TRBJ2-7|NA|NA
TGTGCCAGCAGCAAGACAGGGTACTACGAGCAGTACTTC
CASSKTGYYEQYF